The 27 T cell receptor beta chains reported below all come from one sample, sequenced in a study of blood T cell repertoires in COVID-19. Here immunoSEQ multiplex PCR was the method, and the copy in TCRdb shows in-frame clones only, minus some. The table records over 110,000 clones, 88% of them present only once. Sequenced: peripheral blood. Receptors were obtained from a man between 65 and 85 years old with acute or convalescent COVID-19.

V is TRBV19 and J is TRBJ1-5, with a weak D call TRBD1 (5 bases). CDR3 length equals 13 residues. From germline, CDR1 is LNHDA and CDR2 SQIVND (reference sequence). V was shortened by 6 bases and J by 0 bases, with 6 bases between the two germline ends. The CDR3 nucleotides are TGTGCCAGTAGCAGGGATAGCAATCAGCCCCAGCATTTT. This encodes CASSRDSNQPQHF.

CDR3 bases: TGCGCCAGCAGTGAATGGTCCTGGCGGGCTAACTATGGCTACACCTTC. Translating gives CASSEWSWRANYGYTF. The V and J genes are TRBV10-1 and TRBJ1-2; D gene ambiguous. This CDR3 spans 16 amino acids. Germline loops: CDR1 WNHNN, CDR2 SYGVQD (reference sequence). Trimming shortened V by 3 bases and J by 0 bases, and 14 bases separated the two germline ends.

V gene TRBV19 combines with J gene TRBJ1-4; D is undetermined. CDR3 length: 14 residues. The germline V and J ends were trimmed by 6 bases and 6 bases, with 14 bases remaining between them. Germline CDR1 LNHDA, CDR2 SQIVND (reference sequence). The CDR3 loop reads CASRWRWSDEKLFF. The CDR3 DNA is TGTGCCAGTAGATGGAGGTGGTCAGATGAAAAACTGTTTTTT.

This chain uses TRBV29-1 with TRBJ1-2; 10 bases match TRBD1. With V trimmed by 7 bases and J by 5 bases, 4 bases remained unmatched. The CDR3 has 12 amino acids. The germline V gene encodes CDR1 SQVTM and CDR2 ANQGSEA. The CDR3 reads CSGQGADYGYTF. The DNA for the CDR3 is TGCAGCGGACAGGGGGCGGATTATGGCTACACCTTC.

Of note for this clone: At the DNA level, this CDR3 is encoded by other sequences in the same sample as well. V and J are TRBV3-1 (or the pseudogene TRBV3-2) and TRBJ1-2; 8 bases are shared with TRBD1. The CDR3 extends over 14 amino acids. J gave up 4 bases and V 0 bases, and 1 base lay outside the gene matches. CDR1 and CDR2 (germline): LGHDT, YNNKEL (reference sequence). In nucleotides, the CDR3 is TGTGCCAGCAGCCAAGAAGACAGGGGCTATGGCTACACCTTC. Its protein is CASSQEDRGYGYTF.

The J gene is TRBJ2-3, the V gene TRBV5-1; 7 nucleotides align to TRBD2. V trimming: 7 bases; J trimming: 0 bases; junction bases outside the gene matches: 5. The CDR3 is 14 amino acids. Germline loops: CDR1 SGHRS, CDR2 YFSETQ. The CDR3: CASGLAESTDTQYF. The CDR3 bases are TGCGCCAGCGGTCTAGCGGAGAGCACAGATACGCAGTATTTT.

This clone showed up just once. The chain couples TRBV18 to TRBJ1-1; D gene unclear. The CDR3 length is 14 residues. Trimming pared 5 bases from V and 3 bases from J, leaving 13 bases between. The germline V gene has CDR1 KGHSH and CDR2 LQKENI. This chain's CDR3 is CASSTKRADTEAFF. The CDR3 region has the DNA TGTGCCAGCTCAACTAAGCGAGCGGACACTGAAGCTTTCTTT.

The genes are TRBV3-1 (or the pseudogene TRBV3-2) and TRBJ1-2; 8 bases align to TRBD1. V shed 4 bases, J shed 2 bases, and the junction held 6 bases outside the gene matches. The V gene's germline CDR1 is LGHDT and CDR2 YNNKEL (reference sequence). The CDR3 loop spans 15 amino acids. DNA of the CDR3: TGTGCCAGCAGCCTAACGGACAGGGCAAACTATGGCTACACCTTC. Translated: CASSLTDRANYGYTF.

This clone was seen just once. The V and J genes are TRBV27 and TRBJ1-1, with D tentatively TRBD1 (6 bases). The V and J ends lost 5 bases and 3 bases respectively, with 7 bases between them. The germline CDR1 and CDR2 sequences are MNHEY and SMNVEV (reference sequence). The CDR3 has 12 residues. The CDR3 protein is CASSNRDTEAFF. The DNA for the CDR3 is TGTGCCAGCAGTAACAGGGACACTGAAGCTTTCTTT.

V and J are TRBV29-1 and TRBJ1-4; D unresolved. Germline V gene data show CDR1 as SQVTM and CDR2 as ANQGSEA. This CDR3 region has 13 residues. The V and J ends lost 6 bases and 7 bases respectively, with 15 bases between them. Written as DNA, the CDR3 is TGCAGCGTAGGACGGGAGGATGGTGAAAAACTGTTTTTT. Residues: CSVGREDGEKLFF.

This clone was detected only once. The gene calls are TRBV4-1 and TRBJ2-5, with 11 bases that match TRBD2. V shed 3 bases, J shed 5 bases, and the junction held 8 bases outside the gene matches. Germline loops: CDR1 MGHRA, CDR2 YSYEKL. The length of the CDR3 is 16 residues. Here the CDR3 DNA reads TGCGCCAGCAGCCAGACATCTAGCGGGGGGAGTGAGACCCAGTACTTC. It translates to CASSQTSSGGSETQYF.

The chain links TRBV19 to TRBJ1-5, with D unresolved. The V end was cut by 0 bases, the J end by 4 bases, with 7 bases between. CDR3 size: 14 residues. Germline V gene data show CDR1 as LNHDA and CDR2 as SQIVND (reference sequence). CDR3 in DNA: TGTGCCAGTAGTATAGAACAGCCGAATCAGCCCCAGCATTTT. This translates into CASSIEQPNQPQHF.

This chain uses TRBV28 with TRBJ2-3, with 12 bases aligning to TRBD2. CDR1 and CDR2 from the germline V gene are MDHEN and SYDVKM. V lost 6 bases and J lost 3; bases outside the gene matches: 19. The CDR3 sequence is 20 residues long. CDR3 residues: CASSHIPKASGREGTDTQYF. CDR3 nucleotides: TGTGCCAGCAGCCACATCCCTAAGGCTAGCGGGAGGGAGGGAACAGATACGCAGTATTTT.

This clone was observed a single time. Here the CDR3 DNA reads TGTGCCAGCAGTTACTCGTCCACAGGGTCCTACGAGCAGTACTTC. Its protein is CASSYSSTGSYEQYF. This chain uses TRBV6-5 with TRBJ2-7; tentatively, D is TRBD1 (6 bases). From germline, CDR1 is MNHEY and CDR2 SVGAGI. The V end lost 0 bases, the J end lost 1 base, and 10 bases lay between the germline ends. This CDR3 region has 15 residues.

This sequence joins TRBV12-3 or TRBV12-4 and TRBJ2-3; TRBD2 is a possible D gene (6 bases). V was shortened by 10 bases and J by 2 bases, with 13 bases between the two germline ends. The CDR3 contains 13 residues. CDR3 nucleotide sequence: TGTGCCACAAGGACTACCACCACAGATACGCAGTATTTT. This codes for CATRTTTTDTQYF.

J is TRBJ1-2 and V is TRBV19; D possibly corresponds to TRBD1 (5 bases). The CDR3 has 14 amino acids. Germline V gene sequence: CDR1 LNHDA, CDR2 SQIVND (reference sequence). Trimming took 7 bases from V and 8 from J, leaving 20 bases between them. CDR3 nucleotide sequence: TGTGCCAGTAACATCCACCCGGGACTATGGGGCTACACCTTC. It specifies CASNIHPGLWGYTF. The entire variable domain, with the rest obtained from reference TRBV19 and TRBJ1-2, is as follows: DGGITQSPKYLFRKEGQNVTLSCEQNLNHDAMYWYRQDPGQGLRLIYYSQIVNDFQKGDIAEGYSVSREKKESFPLTVTSAQKNPTAFYLCASNIHPGLWGYTFGSGTRLTVV.

The rearrangement uses TRBV19 and TRBJ2-7, with TRBD2 identical over 10 bases. Trimming at V came to 4 bases and at J to 6 bases, leaving 6 bases not matched to a gene. The V gene's germline CDR1 is LNHDA and CDR2 SQIVND (reference sequence). There are 14 residues in the CDR3. This CDR3 reads CASSRASGSREQYF. Written as DNA, the CDR3 is TGTGCCAGTAGTAGGGCTAGCGGGAGCCGCGAGCAGTACTTC.

V usage is TRBV5-4 and J usage is TRBJ1-6; TRBD1 might be the D (5 bases). CDR3 size: 14 residues. Trimming left V 4 bases short and J 7 bases short, with 12 bases between. Germline V gives CDR1 SGHNT, CDR2 YYREEE (reference sequence). CDR3: CASSLDRGNSPLHF. The CDR3 DNA is TGTGCCAGCAGCCTCGACCGGGGGAATTCACCCCTCCACTTT. Full variable domain (rest looked up from reference TRBV5-4 and TRBJ1-6): ETGVTQSPTHLIKTRGQQVTLRCSSQSGHNTVSWYQQALGQGPQFIFQYYREEENGRGNFPPRFSGLQFPNYSSELNVNALELDDSALYLCASSLDRGNSPLHFGNGTRLTVT.

The chain is built from TRBV7-9 and TRBJ1-1, with TRBD1 matching over 9 bases. V was pared by 2 bases and J by 10 bases, with 5 bases of the junction left unmatched. The CDR3 totals 13 residues. Per germline, CDR1 SEHNR and CDR2 FQNEAQ (reference sequence). The chain's CDR3 is CASSLWDREGAFF. The CDR3 DNA reads as TGTGCCAGCAGCTTATGGGACAGGGAGGGAGCTTTCTTT.

The chain carries TRBV11-1 and TRBJ2-7, with 10 bases fitting TRBD2. Germline V gene sequence: CDR1 SGHAT, CDR2 FQDESV (reference sequence). Trimming took 2 bases from V and 0 from J; bases not matched to a gene: 1. This CDR3 region has 15 residues. The CDR3: CASSLIAGGSYEQYF. The CDR3 DNA sequence: TGTGCCAGCAGCTTAATAGCGGGAGGCTCCTACGAGCAGTACTTC.

This chain links TRBV7-2 with TRBJ1-3; 7 bases are a match to TRBD1. J lost 5 bases, V lost 4 bases, and 8 bases had no gene match. The V gene's germline CDR1 is SGHTA and CDR2 FQGNSA. The CDR3 totals 15 residues. The DNA of the CDR3 is TGTGCCAGCAGCTCCCGACAGGGTCGAAGAAACACCATATATTTT. This translates into CASSSRQGRRNTIYF.

This chain joins TRBV12-3 or TRBV12-4 and TRBJ1-2; D not certain. This CDR3 is built from 12 residues. V was cut by 7 bases and J by 5 bases, with 11 bases left in between. CDR3 residues: CASTQEEYGYTF. Written as DNA, the CDR3 is TGTGCCAGCACCCAGGAGGAGTATGGCTACACCTTC.

In DNA, the CDR3 is TGTGCCAGCAGCCAGTACCAAGAGACCCAGTACTTC. It codes for CASSQYQETQYF. The genes are TRBV5-5 and TRBJ2-5; D not resolved. Germline V lookup: CDR1 SGHKS, CDR2 YYEKEE (reference sequence). CDR3 length equals 12 residues. V was clipped by 4 bases and J by 0 bases, with 4 bases between them.

The genes are TRBV6-5 and TRBJ2-3; 10 nucleotides line up with TRBD2. Looked up from germline, CDR1 is MNHEY and CDR2 is SVGAGI. The CDR3 loop spans 15 amino acids. J gave up 2 bases and V 7 bases, and 6 bases lay outside the gene matches. The CDR3 loop is CASTERGGITDTQYF. The CDR3 DNA reads TGTGCCAGCACCGAGCGGGGGGGGATCACAGATACGCAGTATTTT.

The chain links TRBV10-1 to TRBJ2-7; weak D call: TRBD1 (5 bases). V was cut by 6 bases and J by 3 bases, with 15 bases left in between. Germline lookup yields CDR1 WNHNN and CDR2 SYGVQD (reference sequence). CDR3 length: 14 amino acids. The CDR3 here is CASSRKGIGYEQYF. The CDR3 DNA follows: TGCGCCAGCAGCCGGAAGGGGATAGGCTACGAGCAGTACTTC.

The chain couples TRBV18 to TRBJ1-3; D gene unclear. This CDR3 has 15 residues. The V gene lost 2 bases and the J gene lost 2 bases, with 10 bases spanning the gap. Germline V gene lookup returns CDR1 KGHSH and CDR2 LQKENI. The DNA of the CDR3 is TGTGCCAGCTCACCAGGGCCTCCTCCTGGAAACACCATATATTTT. As protein: CASSPGPPPGNTIYF.

Of note for this clone: In the same sample, other DNA sequences code for this CDR3. This sequence joins TRBV7-9 and TRBJ1-5; D is undetermined. The CDR3 has 14 residues. Trimming pared 1 base from V and 1 base from J, leaving 5 bases between. CDR1 is SEHNR, CDR2 FQNEAQ, per germline (reference sequence). CDR3 amino acids: CASSLGQSNQPQHF. DNA of the CDR3: TGTGCCAGCAGCTTAGGGCAGAGCAATCAGCCCCAGCATTTT.